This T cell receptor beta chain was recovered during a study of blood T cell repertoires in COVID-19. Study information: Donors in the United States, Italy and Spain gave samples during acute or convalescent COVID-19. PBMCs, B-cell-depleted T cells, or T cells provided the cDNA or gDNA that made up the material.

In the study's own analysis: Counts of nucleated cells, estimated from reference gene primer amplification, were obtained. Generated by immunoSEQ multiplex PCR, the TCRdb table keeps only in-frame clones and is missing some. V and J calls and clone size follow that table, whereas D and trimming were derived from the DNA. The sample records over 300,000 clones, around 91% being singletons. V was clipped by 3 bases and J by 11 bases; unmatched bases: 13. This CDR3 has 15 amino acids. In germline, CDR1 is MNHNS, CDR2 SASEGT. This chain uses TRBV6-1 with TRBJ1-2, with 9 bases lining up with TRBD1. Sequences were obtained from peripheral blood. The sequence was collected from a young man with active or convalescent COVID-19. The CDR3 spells CASSDTGGVLIGYTF. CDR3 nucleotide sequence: TGTGCCAGCAGTGATACAGGGGGCGTCCTCATTGGGTACACCTTC.